These 32 T cell receptor beta chains share one sample of origin, sequenced in a study of T-cell memory formation after mild COVID-19. TCRdb passed the 5' RACE reads through MiXCR, listing each CDR3 protein once. The sample consists of approximately 300,000 distinct CDR3 sequences, 8% to 9% of them appearing once. Sequencing input: PBMCs or a T cell subset sorted from them (not recorded which). These receptors were collected from a man aged 18 to 35 who had mild COVID-19 (a few samples of this study predate the infection). Cell type and time point are not known.

There are a few counts of this clonotype. The CDR3 DNA reads TGTGCCAGCAGCCCTCCCACCTATGCCGGTGGCCGACAAGGCTACACCTTC. Its translation: CASSPPTYAGGRQGYTF. The chain is built from TRBV25-1 and TRBJ1-2, with D unclear. V gave up 6 bases and J gave up 8 bases, with 28 bases separating them. The CDR3 is 17 amino acids. Per germline, CDR1 MGHDK and CDR2 SYGVNS.

V and J are TRBV5-1 and TRBJ2-1; either TRBD1 or TRBD2 may fit D (5 bases each). V gave up 4 bases and J gave up 8 bases, with 16 bases separating them. The CDR3 runs to 14 residues. CDR1 is SGHRS and CDR2 is YFSETQ in the germline V gene. The CDR3 loop reads CASSESGPSDEQFF. CDR3 sequence (DNA): TGCGCCAGCAGCGAATCGGGACCCTCGGATGAGCAGTTCTTC.

This clonotype was seen a few times. As DNA, the CDR3 is TGTGCCAGCAGTAGACCAACAGGGCGTGAGCAGTTCTTC. Translation: CASSRPTGREQFF. This chain links TRBV11-2 with TRBJ2-1; the D gene is possibly TRBD1 (6 bases). V lost 6 bases and J lost 9, with 15 bases in between. The germline CDR1 and CDR2 sequences are SGHAT and FQNNGV. The CDR3 extends over 13 amino acids.

This clonotype was seen ten or more times. The gene calls are TRBV20-1 and TRBJ2-4; 12 nucleotides line up with TRBD2. V dropped 6 bases and J dropped 4; count of bases not matched to a gene: 10. The CDR3 covers 16 residues. Germline lookup yields CDR1 DFQATT and CDR2 SNEGSKA (reference sequence). CDR3 protein: CSAETSGGPSKNIQYF. The DNA for the CDR3 is TGCAGTGCCGAGACTAGCGGGGGCCCGAGTAAAAACATTCAGTACTTC.

This clonotype has more than one count but fewer than ten. The rearrangement links TRBV2 to TRBJ2-5; D is uncertain. V dropped 9 bases and J dropped 2 bases, with 4 bases sitting between them. This CDR3 contains 10 residues. Germline CDR1 SNHLY, CDR2 FYNNEI. DNA of the CDR3: TGTGCCAGGCAACAAGAGACCCAGTACTTC. Amino acids: CARQQETQYF.

This clonotype was found a few times. The V gene is TRBV15, the J gene TRBJ1-2; D remains ambiguous. Germline V gene lookup returns CDR1 LNHNV and CDR2 YYDKDF (reference sequence). This CDR3 is built from 13 residues. V was cut by 8 bases and J by 5 bases, with 15 bases left in between. The chain's CDR3 is CATGRGGGYGYTF. The CDR3 DNA reads TGTGCCACCGGACGGGGTGGAGGGTATGGCTACACCTTC.

V usage is TRBV5-1 and J usage is TRBJ2-5; weak D call: TRBD1 (6 bases). Between the trimmed V and J ends, which lost 4 bases and 0 bases, there was a span of 10 bases. The CDR3 is 14 amino acids. Germline V gene sequence: CDR1 SGHRS, CDR2 YFSETQ. In nucleotides, the CDR3 is TGCGCCAGCAGCACAGGGTTGCACCAAGAGACCCAGTACTTC. Protein product: CASSTGLHQETQYF.

This clonotype was detected many times. The chain employs TRBV29-1 and TRBJ2-5, with a weak D call TRBD2 (6 bases). V was cut by 1 base and J by 5 bases, with 8 bases left in between. The germline V gene encodes CDR1 SQVTM and CDR2 ANQGSEA. The CDR3 loop spans 12 amino acids. CDR3 sequence (DNA): TGCAGCGTTGAAGGGGGGGTGGAGACCCAGTACTTC. This encodes CSVEGGVETQYF.

This clonotype occurred many times. The chain combines TRBV20-1 with TRBJ2-7; 9 bases match TRBD1. V gave up 2 bases and J gave up 2 bases; unmatched junction bases: 7. Per the germline V gene, CDR1 is DFQATT and CDR2 is SNEGSKA (reference sequence). The CDR3 contains 15 residues. Here the CDR3 DNA reads TGCAGTGCTAGATCTCGGACAGGGGCTCCCTACGAGCAGTACGTC. This encodes CSARSRTGAPYEQYV.

In this sample, this clonotype turned up a few times. The chain employs TRBV29-1 and TRBJ1-1, with 7 bases fitting TRBD1. J gave up 4 bases and V 7 bases, and 15 bases lay outside the gene matches. The CDR3 runs to 15 residues. From germline, CDR1 is SQVTM and CDR2 ANQGSEA. CDR3 protein: CSGAPSPGQTTEAFF. In nucleotides, the CDR3 is TGCAGCGGTGCCCCCTCCCCGGGACAGACCACTGAAGCTTTCTTT.

This clonotype has only a few counts. The chain carries TRBV27 and TRBJ1-1; D unresolved. Trimming left V 1 base short and J 3 bases short, with 9 bases between. CDR1 and CDR2 (germline): MNHEY, SMNVEV (reference sequence). The CDR3 runs 14 residues. In nucleotides, the CDR3 is TGTGCCAGCAGTTTATTTCAGACCCACACTGAAGCTTTCTTT. This gives the protein CASSLFQTHTEAFF.

In its sample, this clonotype was seen many times. The J gene is TRBJ1-5, the V gene TRBV12-3 or TRBV12-4, with 9 bases that match TRBD1. The CDR3 consists of 14 residues. V trimming: 6 bases; J trimming: 4 bases; junction bases outside the gene matches: 4. CDR3 sequence (DNA): TGTGCCAGCAGGGCCGGACAGGGGAATCAGCCCCAGCATTTT. This encodes CASRAGQGNQPQHF.

The chain is built from TRBV20-1 and TRBJ2-5; D remains unclear. This CDR3 region has 13 residues. Per germline, CDR1 DFQATT and CDR2 SNEGSKA (reference sequence). V was trimmed by 3 bases and J by 1 base, leaving 9 bases between them. The CDR3 DNA reads as TGCAGTGCTAGTCTGCCTAGCCAAGAGACCCAGTACTTC. This sequence encodes CSASLPSQETQYF.

In its sample, this clonotype was seen a few times. CDR3 nucleotide sequence: TGTGCCAGCAGTTTAACGGGACAGGGACGCTACGAGCAGTACTTC. It translates to CASSLTGQGRYEQYF. The chain employs TRBV27 and TRBJ2-7, with 9 bases identical to TRBD1. The CDR3 has 15 residues. Germline CDR1 is MNHEY and CDR2 is SMNVEV (reference sequence). Trimming cost V 2 bases and J 3 bases; bases outside gene matches: 5.

This clonotype appeared a few times. The chain joins TRBV11-2 to TRBJ2-1; TRBD1 agrees at 9 bases. After removal of 5 bases from V and 1 base from J, the junction contained 9 bases not matched to a gene. The CDR3 spans 17 residues. Germline lookup yields CDR1 SGHAT and CDR2 FQNNGV. The CDR3 is CASSKAPGQGSYNEQFF. CDR3 bases: TGTGCCAGCAGCAAAGCACCGGGACAGGGTTCCTACAATGAGCAGTTCTTC.

The rearrangement uses TRBV4-3 and TRBJ2-3; 7 nucleotides line up with TRBD1. The CDR3 is 17 residues long. V shed 0 bases, J shed 2 bases, and the junction held 8 bases outside the gene matches. Germline V gives CDR1 LGHNA, CDR2 YSLEER. The CDR3 coding sequence is TGCGCCAGCAGCCAAGATCTGACAGGGCGGACCACAGATACGCAGTATTTT. As protein: CASSQDLTGRTTDTQYF.

This clonotype was seen only a few times. CDR3 in amino acids: CASCPGLSSYNEQFF. DNA of the CDR3: TGTGCCAGCTGCCCGGGACTTAGCTCCTACAATGAGCAGTTCTTC. The chain couples TRBV9 to TRBJ2-1; perhaps TRBD2 as D (6 bases). The CDR3 contains 15 residues. V lost 7 bases and J lost 0, with 14 bases in between. Germline loops: CDR1 SGDLS, CDR2 YYNGEE.

The chain uses TRBV9 and TRBJ2-2; no clear D. From germline, CDR1 is SGDLS and CDR2 YYNGEE. Trimming stripped 2 bases from V and 0 bases from J, with 14 bases between. CDR3 length: 17 residues. The CDR3, as DNA: TGTGCCAGCAGCGTGAATTTGCGAAGCTCGAACACCGGGGAGCTGTTTTTT. Translating it yields CASSVNLRSSNTGELFF.

This clonotype came up many times. This chain connects TRBV12-3 or TRBV12-4 to TRBJ1-5; D gene uncertain. This CDR3 is 16 amino acids long. The ends were cut back, 2 bases at V and 0 bases at J, with 11 bases in the middle. CDR3 sequence: CASSLRKGFSNQPQHF. As DNA, the CDR3 is TGTGCCAGCAGTTTAAGGAAAGGGTTTAGCAATCAGCCCCAGCATTTT.

This clonotype was recorded at least ten times. This chain joins TRBV12-3 or TRBV12-4 and TRBJ1-1; D gene unclear. V was clipped by 2 bases and J by 3 bases, with 1 base between them. The CDR3 contains 11 residues. The CDR3 loop is CASSLYTEAFF. The CDR3 nucleotides are TGTGCCAGCAGTTTATACACTGAAGCTTTCTTT.

Only a few counts were recorded for this clonotype. V is TRBV7-6 and J is TRBJ2-3; TRBD1 agrees at 9 bases. From germline, CDR1 is SGHVS and CDR2 FNYEAQ. This CDR3 comprises 15 residues. J was trimmed by 3 bases and V by 6 bases; bases with no gene match: 7. CDR3 residues: CASSPGTGMTDTQYF. DNA of the CDR3: TGTGCCAGCAGTCCCGGGACAGGGATGACAGATACGCAGTATTTT.

The rearrangement joins TRBV7-2 to TRBJ1-1; D not certain. Trimming stripped 5 bases from V and 3 bases from J, with 10 bases between. Germline V gives CDR1 SGHTA, CDR2 FQGNSA. The CDR3 totals 13 residues. This CDR3 reads CASSQRLDTEAFF. DNA of the CDR3: TGTGCCAGCAGCCAAAGATTAGACACTGAAGCTTTCTTT. Combining the CDR3 with reference TRBV7-2 and TRBJ1-1 gives the whole variable domain GAGVSQSPSNKVTEKGKDVELRCDPISGHTALYWYRQSLGQGLEFLIYFQGNSAPDKSGLPSDRFSAERTGGSVSTLTIQRTQQEDSAVYLCASSQRLDTEAFFGQGTRLTVV.

This clonotype was seen more than once but under ten times. The rearrangement joins TRBV12-3 or TRBV12-4 to TRBJ2-1; 11 bases map to TRBD2. This CDR3 contains 14 residues. V trimming: 6 bases; J trimming: 7 bases; junction bases outside the gene matches: 5. CDR3 in DNA: TGTGCCAGCAGCCCTAGCGGGGGGCATAATGAGCAGTTCTTC. Its translation: CASSPSGGHNEQFF.

CDR3: CATSRRNTGAAQYF. As DNA, the CDR3 is TGTGCCACCAGCAGGAGGAATACAGGGGCCGCGCAGTACTTC. The chain is built from TRBV15 and TRBJ2-7; 7 nucleotides agree with TRBD1. Germline CDR1 LNHNV, CDR2 YYDKDF (reference sequence). The ends lost 3 bases at V and 9 bases at J; junction bases unmatched: 11. The CDR3 length is 14 residues.

This clonotype came up many times. The chain has TRBV7-9 and TRBJ2-1, with unresolved D. The length of the CDR3 is 18 residues. CDR1 SEHNR and CDR2 FQNEAQ come from the germline V gene (reference sequence). V was cut by 4 bases and J by 0 bases, with 19 bases left in between. DNA of the CDR3: TGTGCCAGCAGCTCGTCTACCCCTCGTCCGAGCTCCTACAATGAGCAGTTCTTC. It translates to CASSSSTPRPSSYNEQFF. The full variable domain, with the rest looked up from reference TRBV7-9 and TRBJ2-1, is DTGVSQNPRHKITKRGQNVTFRCDPISEHNRLYWYRQTLGQGPEFLTYFQNEAQLEKSRLLSDRFSAERPKGSFSTLEIQRTEQGDSAMYLCASSSSTPRPSSYNEQFFGPGTRLTVL.

The chain carries TRBV5-1 and TRBJ2-5; 7 bases agree with TRBD1. The junction had 10 bases not matched to a gene; V was cut back by 3 bases and J by 2 bases. This CDR3 has 16 residues. Germline-derived CDR1 and CDR2 are SGHRS and YFSETQ. CDR3 sequence (DNA): TGCGCCAGCAGCTGGACCGGGACAGAGATACAAGAGACCCAGTACTTC. Protein sequence: CASSWTGTEIQETQYF.

The chain links TRBV28 to TRBJ1-5, with D maybe TRBD1 (5 bases). V was shortened by 3 bases and J by 6 bases, with 12 bases between the two germline ends. CDR1 is MDHEN and CDR2 is SYDVKM in the germline V gene. CDR3 length: 14 amino acids. The CDR3 region is CASSFSQGAQPQHF. CDR3 bases: TGTGCCAGCAGTTTTAGCCAGGGAGCTCAGCCCCAGCATTTT.

This clonotype was counted between two and nine times. The chain recombines TRBV11-2 with TRBJ1-1; 8 bases fit TRBD1. This CDR3 spans 13 amino acids. V lost 4 bases and J lost 10; bases outside the gene matches: 8. Germline values: CDR1 SGHAT, CDR2 FQNNGV. The CDR3 sequence is CASSSRGDRRAFF. CDR3 nucleotides: TGTGCCAGCAGCTCCCGCGGGGACAGGCGAGCTTTCTTT.

The chain recombines TRBV12-3 or TRBV12-4 with TRBJ2-7; 11 positions match TRBD1. The ends lost 6 bases at V and 6 bases at J; junction bases unmatched: 10. The length of the CDR3 is 15 residues. CDR3 sequence (DNA): TGTGCCAGCAGCCCCCGCGGGACAGGGGGGCCCGAGCAGTACTTC. This sequence encodes CASSPRGTGGPEQYF.

This sequence joins TRBV5-5 and TRBJ1-1; D is unclear. Germline CDR1 SGHKS, CDR2 YYEKEE (reference sequence). Trimming shortened V by 5 bases and J by 0 bases, and 14 bases separated the two germline ends. The CDR3 has 15 amino acids. DNA of the CDR3: TGTGCCAGCAGAACGTTGGGGAGCATGAACACTGAAGCTTTCTTT. It translates to CASRTLGSMNTEAFF.

The chain couples TRBV7-8 to TRBJ1-2; D may be TRBD1 (5 bases). In germline, CDR1 is SGHVS, CDR2 FQNEAQ. V gave up 5 bases and J gave up 7 bases, with 20 bases separating them. This CDR3 has 15 amino acids. The CDR3 bases are TGTGCCAGCAGCCCACGCCTGCAGGGTGCCAGTGGCTACACCTTC. Its protein product is CASSPRLQGASGYTF.

The chain carries TRBV10-1 and TRBJ2-7; D possibly corresponds to TRBD2 (5 bases). Germline V gene sequence: CDR1 WNHNN, CDR2 SYGVQD (reference sequence). The CDR3 consists of 11 residues. Trimming took off 8 bases at V and 3 bases at J, with 8 bases between the two ends. The CDR3 region is CASARGYEQYV. CDR3 in DNA: TGCGCCAGCGCCCGGGGCTACGAGCAGTACGTC.